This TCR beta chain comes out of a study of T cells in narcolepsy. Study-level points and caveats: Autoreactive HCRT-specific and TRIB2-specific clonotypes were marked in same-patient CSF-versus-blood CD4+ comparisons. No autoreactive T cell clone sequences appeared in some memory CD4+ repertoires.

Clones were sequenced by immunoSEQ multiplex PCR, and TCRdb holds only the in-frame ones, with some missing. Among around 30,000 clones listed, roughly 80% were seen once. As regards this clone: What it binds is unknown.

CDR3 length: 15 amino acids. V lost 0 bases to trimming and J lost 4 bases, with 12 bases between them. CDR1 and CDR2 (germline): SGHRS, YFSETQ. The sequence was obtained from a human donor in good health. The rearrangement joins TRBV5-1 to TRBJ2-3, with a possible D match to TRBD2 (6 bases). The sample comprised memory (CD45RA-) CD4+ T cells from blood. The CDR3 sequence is CASSLAAGTSDTQYF. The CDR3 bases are TGCGCCAGCAGCTTGGCGGCAGGGACTTCAGATACGCAGTATTTT.